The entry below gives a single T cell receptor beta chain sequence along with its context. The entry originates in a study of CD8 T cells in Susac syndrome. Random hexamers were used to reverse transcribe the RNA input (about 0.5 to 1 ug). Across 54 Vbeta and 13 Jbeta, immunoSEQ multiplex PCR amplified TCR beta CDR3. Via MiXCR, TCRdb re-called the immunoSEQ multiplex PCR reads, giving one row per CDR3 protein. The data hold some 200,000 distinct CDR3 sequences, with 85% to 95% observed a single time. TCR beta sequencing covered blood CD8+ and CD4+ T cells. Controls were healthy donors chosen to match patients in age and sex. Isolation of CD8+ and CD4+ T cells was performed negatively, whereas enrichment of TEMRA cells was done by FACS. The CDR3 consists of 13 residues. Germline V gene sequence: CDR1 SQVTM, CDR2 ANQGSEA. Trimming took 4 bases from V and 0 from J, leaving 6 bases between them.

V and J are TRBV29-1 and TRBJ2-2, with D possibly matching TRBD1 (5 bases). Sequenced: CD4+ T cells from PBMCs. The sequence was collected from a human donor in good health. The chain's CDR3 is CSVGQPNTGELFF. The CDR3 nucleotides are TGCAGCGTTGGACAGCCGAACACCGGGGAGCTGTTTTTT.